The 6 T cell receptor beta chains listed next were all sequenced from one sample in a study of cytomegalovirus exposure and HLA in healthy donors. Generated by immunoSEQ multiplex PCR, the TCRdb table keeps only in-frame clones and is missing some. The sample contains hundreds of thousands of clones, approximately 83% of which appear only once. The sample consisted of PBMCs. The source is a woman in her 30s in good health and CMV-seropositive.

The genes are TRBV5-6 and TRBJ2-5, with a tentative D call TRBD2 (5 bases). V was clipped by 6 bases and J by 2 bases, with 17 bases between them. CDR3 length: 15 residues. Germline V gene sequence: CDR1 SGHDT, CDR2 YYEEEE. CDR3 DNA: TGTGCCAGCACCCGGAGGACGAACCTTCAAGAGACCCAGTACTTC. It translates to CASTRRTNLQETQYF.

V is TRBV2 and J is TRBJ2-1; TRBD2 aligns across 13 bases. The CDR3 totals 19 residues. Germline V gene sequence: CDR1 SNHLY, CDR2 FYNNEI. V lost 5 bases, J lost 0 bases, and 10 bases stayed unmatched. In DNA, the CDR3 is TGTGCCAGCAGTACTCCGGGACTAGCGGGATCGAGCTCCTACAATGAGCAGTTCTTC. It encodes CASSTPGLAGSSSYNEQFF.

This clone was seen only once. V gene TRBV4-1 combines with J gene TRBJ1-3, with a tentative D call TRBD1 (5 bases). The CDR3 consists of 16 residues. V lost 0 bases to trimming and J lost 4 bases, with 13 bases between them. Germline lookup yields CDR1 MGHRA and CDR2 YSYEKL. This CDR3 reads CASSQEGPAGGNTIYF. Here the CDR3 DNA reads TGCGCCAGCAGCCAAGAGGGGCCGGCCGGAGGAAACACCATATATTTT.

CDR3 in DNA: TGTGCCAGCAGTGACCCCTCGGAGGGCTACGGAAGTGAGACCCAGTACTTC. Protein product: CASSDPSEGYGSETQYF. The chain recombines TRBV25-1 with TRBJ2-5, with D possibly TRBD2 on 6 matching bases. Germline V gene lookup returns CDR1 MGHDK and CDR2 SYGVNS. Trimming took off 3 bases at V and 5 bases at J, with 22 bases between the two ends. The CDR3 totals 17 residues.

This rearrangement joins TRBV2 to TRBJ2-7; D gene uncertain. Germline V lookup: CDR1 SNHLY, CDR2 FYNNEI. V was trimmed by 4 bases and J by 6 bases, leaving 13 bases between them. The CDR3 is made up of 13 amino acids. This CDR3 is CASSGESKREQYF. CDR3 nucleotide sequence: TGTGCCAGCAGTGGAGAAAGCAAGCGCGAGCAGTACTTC. The whole variable domain, filled in from reference TRBV2 and TRBJ2-7, reads EPEVTQTPSHQVTQMGQEVILRCVPISNHLYFYWYRQILGQKVEFLVSFYNNEISEKSEIFDDQFSVERPDGSNFTLKIRSTKLEDSAMYFCASSGESKREQYFGPGTRLTVT.

The chain is built from TRBV6-1 and TRBJ2-3, with D possibly being TRBD1 (6 bases). The germline CDR1 and CDR2 sequences are MNHNS and SASEGT. The V gene lost 7 bases and the J gene lost 10 bases, with 12 bases spanning the gap. This CDR3 has 11 residues. The CDR3 DNA reads TGTGCCAGCATTAAACAGGGTTCGCAGTATTTT. It is translated as CASIKQGSQYF.